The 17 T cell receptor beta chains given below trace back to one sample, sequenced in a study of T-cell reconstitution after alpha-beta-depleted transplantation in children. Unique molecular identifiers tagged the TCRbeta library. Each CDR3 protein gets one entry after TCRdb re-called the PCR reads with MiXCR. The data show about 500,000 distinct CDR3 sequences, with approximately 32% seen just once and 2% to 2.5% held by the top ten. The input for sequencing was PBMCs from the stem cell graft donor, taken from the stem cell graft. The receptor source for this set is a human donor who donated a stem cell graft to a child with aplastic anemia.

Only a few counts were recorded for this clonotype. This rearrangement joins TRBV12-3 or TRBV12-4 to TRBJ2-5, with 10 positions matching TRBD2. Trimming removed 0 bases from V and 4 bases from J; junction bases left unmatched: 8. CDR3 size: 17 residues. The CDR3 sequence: CASSLALASGSGETQYF. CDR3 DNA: TGTGCCAGCAGTTTAGCGCTGGCTAGCGGGAGCGGAGAGACCCAGTACTTC.

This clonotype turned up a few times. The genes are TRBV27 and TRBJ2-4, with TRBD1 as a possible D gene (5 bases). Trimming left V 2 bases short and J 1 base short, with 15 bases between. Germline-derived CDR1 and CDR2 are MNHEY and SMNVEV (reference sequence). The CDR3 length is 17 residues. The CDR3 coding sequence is TGTGCCAGCAGTTTACGACAGCCCGACGAGGCCAAAAACATTCAGTACTTC. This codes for CASSLRQPDEAKNIQYF.

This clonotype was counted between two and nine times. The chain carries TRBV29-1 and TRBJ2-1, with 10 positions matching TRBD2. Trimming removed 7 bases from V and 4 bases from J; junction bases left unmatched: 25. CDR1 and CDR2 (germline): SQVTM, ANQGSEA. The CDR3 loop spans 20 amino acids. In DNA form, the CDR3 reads TGCAGCGCCTATCAAGGATTGACTAGCGGGTCTTTCGCCGAGTACAATGAGCAGTTCTTC. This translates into CSAYQGLTSGSFAEYNEQFF.

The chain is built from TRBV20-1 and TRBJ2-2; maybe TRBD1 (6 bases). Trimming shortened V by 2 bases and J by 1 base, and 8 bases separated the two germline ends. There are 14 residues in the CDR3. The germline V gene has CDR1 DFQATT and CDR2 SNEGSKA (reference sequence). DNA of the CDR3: TGCAGTGCTAGATCGGGACAGAACACCGGGGAGCTGTTTTTT. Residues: CSARSGQNTGELFF.

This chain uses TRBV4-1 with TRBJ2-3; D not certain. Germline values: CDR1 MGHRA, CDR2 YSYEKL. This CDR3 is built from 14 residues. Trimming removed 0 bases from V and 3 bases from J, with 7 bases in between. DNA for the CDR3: TGCGCCAGCAGCCAAGATGACGGGACAGATACGCAGTATTTT. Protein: CASSQDDGTDTQYF.

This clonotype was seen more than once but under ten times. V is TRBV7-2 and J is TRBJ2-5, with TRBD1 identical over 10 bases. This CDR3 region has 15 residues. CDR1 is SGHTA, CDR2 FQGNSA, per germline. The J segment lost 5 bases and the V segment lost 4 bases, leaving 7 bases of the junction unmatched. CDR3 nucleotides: TGTGCCAGCAGCTCAGACAGGGGGCGCCGGGAGACCCAGTACTTC. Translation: CASSSDRGRRETQYF. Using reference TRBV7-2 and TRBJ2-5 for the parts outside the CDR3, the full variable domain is GAGVSQSPSNKVTEKGKDVELRCDPISGHTALYWYRQSLGQGLEFLIYFQGNSAPDKSGLPSDRFSAERTGGSVSTLTIQRTQQEDSAVYLCASSSDRGRRETQYFGPGTRLLVL.

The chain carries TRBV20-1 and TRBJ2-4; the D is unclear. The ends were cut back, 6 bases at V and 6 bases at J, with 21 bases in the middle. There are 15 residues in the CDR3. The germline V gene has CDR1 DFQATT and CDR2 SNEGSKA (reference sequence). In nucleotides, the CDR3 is TGCAGTGCCTTTAGGTCCCTAGAGCAGTTAAACATTCAGTACTTC. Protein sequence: CSAFRSLEQLNIQYF.

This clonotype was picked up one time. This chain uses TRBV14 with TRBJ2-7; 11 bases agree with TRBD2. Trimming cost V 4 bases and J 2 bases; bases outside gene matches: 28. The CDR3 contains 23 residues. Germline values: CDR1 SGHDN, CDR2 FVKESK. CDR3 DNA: TGTGCCAGCAGCCCAATGAGAAGGTTTTGGACTAGCGGGTTTGACTCGGGCGCCTACGAGCAGTACTTC. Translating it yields CASSPMRRFWTSGFDSGAYEQYF.

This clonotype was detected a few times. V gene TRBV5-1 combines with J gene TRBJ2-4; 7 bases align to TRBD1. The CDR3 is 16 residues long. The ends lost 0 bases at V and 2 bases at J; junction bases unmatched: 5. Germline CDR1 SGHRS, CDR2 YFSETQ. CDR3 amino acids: CASSLGWTGPKNIQYF. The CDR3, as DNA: TGCGCCAGCAGCTTGGGATGGACAGGCCCCAAAAACATTCAGTACTTC. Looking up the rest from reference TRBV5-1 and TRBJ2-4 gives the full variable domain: KAGVTQTPRYLIKTRGQQVTLSCSPISGHRSVSWYQQTPGQGLQFLFEYFSETQRNKGNFPGRFSGRQFSNSRSEMNVSTLELGDSALYLCASSLGWTGPKNIQYFGAGTRLSVL.

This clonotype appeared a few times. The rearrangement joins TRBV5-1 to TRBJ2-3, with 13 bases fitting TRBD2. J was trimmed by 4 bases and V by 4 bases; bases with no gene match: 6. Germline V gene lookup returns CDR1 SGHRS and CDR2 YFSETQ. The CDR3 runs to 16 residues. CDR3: CASSLTSGRSPDTQYF. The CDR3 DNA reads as TGCGCCAGCAGCCTGACTAGCGGGAGGTCGCCAGATACGCAGTATTTT.

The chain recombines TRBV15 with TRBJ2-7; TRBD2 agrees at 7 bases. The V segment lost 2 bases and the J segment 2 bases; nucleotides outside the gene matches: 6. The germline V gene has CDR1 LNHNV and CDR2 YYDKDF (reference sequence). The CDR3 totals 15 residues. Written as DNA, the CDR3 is TGTGCCACCAGCAGATCCGGGACTACTGCCTACGAGCAGTACTTC. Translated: CATSRSGTTAYEQYF.

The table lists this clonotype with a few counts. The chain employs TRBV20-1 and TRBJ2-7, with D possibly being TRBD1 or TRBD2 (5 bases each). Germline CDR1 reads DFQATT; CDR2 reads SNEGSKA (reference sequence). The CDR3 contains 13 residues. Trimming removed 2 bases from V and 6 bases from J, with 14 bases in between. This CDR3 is CSARSGRESEQYV. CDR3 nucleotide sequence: TGCAGTGCTAGATCTGGCAGGGAGAGCGAGCAGTACGTC.

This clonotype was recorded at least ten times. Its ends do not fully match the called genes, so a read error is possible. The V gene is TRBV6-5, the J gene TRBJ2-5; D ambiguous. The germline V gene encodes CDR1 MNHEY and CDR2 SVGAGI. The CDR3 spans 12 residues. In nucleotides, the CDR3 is TGTGCCAGTAGTTACTCTCGAGAGACCCAGTACTTC. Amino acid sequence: CASSYSRETQYF.

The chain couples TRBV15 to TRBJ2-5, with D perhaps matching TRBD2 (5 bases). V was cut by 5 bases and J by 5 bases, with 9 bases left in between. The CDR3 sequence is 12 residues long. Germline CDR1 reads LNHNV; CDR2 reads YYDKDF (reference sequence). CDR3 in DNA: TGTGCCACCAGCTCGTCGGGGGAGACCCAGTACTTC. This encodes CATSSSGETQYF.

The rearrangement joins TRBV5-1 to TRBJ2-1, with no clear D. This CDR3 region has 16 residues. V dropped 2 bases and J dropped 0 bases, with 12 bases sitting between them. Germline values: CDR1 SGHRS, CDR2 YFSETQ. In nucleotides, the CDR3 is TGCGCCAGCAGCTTAGGTGGGGATCTCTCCTACAATGAGCAGTTCTTC. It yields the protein CASSLGGDLSYNEQFF.

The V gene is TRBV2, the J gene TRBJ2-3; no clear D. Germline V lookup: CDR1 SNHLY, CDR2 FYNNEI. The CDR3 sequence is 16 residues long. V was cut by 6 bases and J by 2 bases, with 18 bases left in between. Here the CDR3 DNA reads TGTGCCAGCAGGGCGAGAGCAGGCGGTTTCACAGATACGCAGTATTTT. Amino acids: CASRARAGGFTDTQYF.

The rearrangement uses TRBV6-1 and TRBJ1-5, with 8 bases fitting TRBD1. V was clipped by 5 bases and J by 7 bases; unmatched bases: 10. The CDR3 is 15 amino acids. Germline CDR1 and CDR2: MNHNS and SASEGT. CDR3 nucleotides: TGTGCCAGCAGTCGAGGTCCAGGGGGCTGGCAGCCCCAGCATTTT. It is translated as CASSRGPGGWQPQHF.